This section outlines one T cell receptor beta chain sequence together with its context. Construction of the TCRbeta library involved unique molecular identifiers. TCRdb redid the calling of the PCR reads with MiXCR, one entry per CDR3 protein. The sample has about 360,000 distinct CDR3 sequences, roughly 13% seen once; the top ten hold around 4.5%. These data come from a study of T-cell reconstitution after alpha-beta-depleted transplantation in children. The CDR3 is 14 residues long. Germline V gene sequence: CDR1 SGHAT, CDR2 FQNNGV. The germline V and J ends were trimmed by 5 bases and 0 bases, with 10 bases remaining between them.

This chain uses TRBV11-2 with TRBJ1-1, with D possibly matching TRBD1 (6 bases). The TCR was taken from a human donor who donated a stem cell graft to a child with Fanconi anemia. Sequenced material: PBMCs, taken from the stem cell graft. DNA for the CDR3: TGTGCCAGCAGCCGTAACAGGGTGAACACTGAAGCTTTCTTT. This encodes CASSRNRVNTEAFF.